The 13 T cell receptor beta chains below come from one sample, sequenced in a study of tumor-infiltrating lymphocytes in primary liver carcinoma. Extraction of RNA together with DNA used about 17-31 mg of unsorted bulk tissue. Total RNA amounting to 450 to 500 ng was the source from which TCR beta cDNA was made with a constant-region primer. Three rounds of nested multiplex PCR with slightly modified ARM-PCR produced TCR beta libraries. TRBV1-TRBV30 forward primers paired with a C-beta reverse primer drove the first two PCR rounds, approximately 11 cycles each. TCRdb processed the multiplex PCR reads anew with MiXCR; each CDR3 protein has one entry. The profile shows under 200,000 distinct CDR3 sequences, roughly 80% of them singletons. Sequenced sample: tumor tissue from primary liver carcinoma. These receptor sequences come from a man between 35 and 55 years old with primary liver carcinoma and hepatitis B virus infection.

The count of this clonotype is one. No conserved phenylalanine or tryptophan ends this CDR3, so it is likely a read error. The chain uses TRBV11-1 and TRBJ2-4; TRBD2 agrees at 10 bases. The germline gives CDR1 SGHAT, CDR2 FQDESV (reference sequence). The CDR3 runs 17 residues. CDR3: CASNFPGTSETKSIQYL. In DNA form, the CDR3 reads TGTGCCAGCAACTTTCCCGGGACTAGCGAGACCAAAAGCATTCAGTACTTA.

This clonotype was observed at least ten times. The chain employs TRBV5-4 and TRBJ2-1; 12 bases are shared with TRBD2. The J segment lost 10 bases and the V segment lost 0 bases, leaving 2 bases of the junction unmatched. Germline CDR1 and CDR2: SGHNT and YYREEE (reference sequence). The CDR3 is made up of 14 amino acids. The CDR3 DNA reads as TGTGCCAGCAGCTTGGGAGGACTAGCGGGAGAGCAGTTCTTC. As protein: CASSLGGLAGEQFF.

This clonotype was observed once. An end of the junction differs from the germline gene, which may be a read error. CDR3 sequence reads: CANSVRKNNEKFF. CDR3 coding DNA: TGTGCCAACAGTGTGCGGAAAAACAATGAGAAGTTCTTC. V is TRBV6-1 and J is TRBJ2-1; D remains ambiguous. Per germline, CDR1 MNHNS and CDR2 SASEGT. The CDR3 has 13 residues.

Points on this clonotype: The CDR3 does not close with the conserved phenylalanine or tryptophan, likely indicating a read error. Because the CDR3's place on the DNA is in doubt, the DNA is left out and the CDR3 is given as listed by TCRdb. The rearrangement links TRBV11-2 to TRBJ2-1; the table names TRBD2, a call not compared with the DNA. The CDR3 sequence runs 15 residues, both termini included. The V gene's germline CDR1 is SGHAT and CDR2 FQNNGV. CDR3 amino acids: CASSFSGPLDNKQFV.

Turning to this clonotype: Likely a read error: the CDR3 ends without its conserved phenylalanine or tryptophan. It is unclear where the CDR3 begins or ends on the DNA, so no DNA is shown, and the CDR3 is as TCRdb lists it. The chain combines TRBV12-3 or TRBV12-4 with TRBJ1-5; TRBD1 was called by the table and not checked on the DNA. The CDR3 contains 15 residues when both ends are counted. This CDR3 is CASTRGTAINLPQHY.

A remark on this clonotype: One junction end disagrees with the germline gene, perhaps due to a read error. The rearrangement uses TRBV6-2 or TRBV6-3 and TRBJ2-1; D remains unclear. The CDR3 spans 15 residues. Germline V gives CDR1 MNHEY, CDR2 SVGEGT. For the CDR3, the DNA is TGTGCCAGCAGTTCCCGTGCCGAAGTATTCGAAGAGCAGTTCTTT. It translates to CASSSRAEVFEEQFF.

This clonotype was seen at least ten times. The CDR3 DNA is TGTGCCAGTAGTCCCCTGACTAGCCCCAGTTCCTACAATGAGCAGTTCTTC. It specifies CASSPLTSPSSYNEQFF. V gene TRBV19 combines with J gene TRBJ2-1; 7 bases align to TRBD2. There are 17 residues in the CDR3. Losses at the gene ends were 5 bases for V and 1 base for J; bases not matched to a gene: 11. CDR1 is LNHDA, CDR2 SQIVND, per germline (reference sequence).

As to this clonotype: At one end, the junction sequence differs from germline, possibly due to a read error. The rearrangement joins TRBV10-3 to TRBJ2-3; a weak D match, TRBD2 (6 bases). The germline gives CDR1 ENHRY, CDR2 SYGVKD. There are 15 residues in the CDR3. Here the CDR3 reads CVISGASGYTDTQYF. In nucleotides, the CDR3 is TGTGTCATCAGTGGAGCGAGCGGGTACACAGATACGCAGTATTTT.

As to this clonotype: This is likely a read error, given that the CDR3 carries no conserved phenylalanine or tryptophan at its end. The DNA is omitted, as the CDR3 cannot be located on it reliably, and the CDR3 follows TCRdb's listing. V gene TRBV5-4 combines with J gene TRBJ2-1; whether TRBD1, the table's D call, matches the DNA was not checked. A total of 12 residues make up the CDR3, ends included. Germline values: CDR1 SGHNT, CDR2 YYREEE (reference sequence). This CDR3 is CASSSPGNEQFS.

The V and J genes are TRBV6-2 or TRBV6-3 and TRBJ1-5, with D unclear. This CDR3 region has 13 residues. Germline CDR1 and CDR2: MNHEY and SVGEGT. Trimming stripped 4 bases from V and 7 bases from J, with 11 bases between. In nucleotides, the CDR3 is TGTGCCAGCAGTTTTCGGGCCGAGCAGCCCCAGCATTTT. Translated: CASSFRAEQPQHF.

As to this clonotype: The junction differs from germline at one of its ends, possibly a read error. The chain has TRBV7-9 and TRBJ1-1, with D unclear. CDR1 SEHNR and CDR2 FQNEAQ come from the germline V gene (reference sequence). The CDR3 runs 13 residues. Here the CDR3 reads CASNLSADSEAFF. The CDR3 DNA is TGTGCCAGCAACTTATCCGCGGACTCTGAAGCTTTCTTT. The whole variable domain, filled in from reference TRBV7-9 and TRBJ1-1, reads DTGVSQNPRHKITKRGQNVTFRCDPISEHNRLYWYRQTLGQGPEFLTYFQNEAQLEKSRLLSDRFSAERPKGSFSTLEIQRTEQGDSAMYLCASNLSADSEAFFGQGTRLTVV.

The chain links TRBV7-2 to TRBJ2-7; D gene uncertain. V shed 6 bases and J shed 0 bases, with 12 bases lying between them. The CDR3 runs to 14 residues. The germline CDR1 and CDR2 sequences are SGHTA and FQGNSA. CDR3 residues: CASSGSSYSYEQYF. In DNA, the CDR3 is TGTGCCAGCAGTGGGTCCTCTTACTCCTACGAGCAGTACTTC.

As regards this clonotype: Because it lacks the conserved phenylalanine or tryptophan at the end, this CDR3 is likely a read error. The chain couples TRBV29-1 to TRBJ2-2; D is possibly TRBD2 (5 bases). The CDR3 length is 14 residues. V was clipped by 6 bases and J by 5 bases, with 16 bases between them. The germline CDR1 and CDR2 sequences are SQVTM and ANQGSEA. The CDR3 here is CSVITGSLTGELFL. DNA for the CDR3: TGCAGCGTCATAACGGGGAGCTTGACCGGGGAGCTGTTTCTT.